This is a list of T cell receptor beta chains from one sample in a study of identical twins. TCRdb processed the 5' RACE reads anew with MiXCR; each CDR3 protein has one entry. Altogether hundreds of thousands of distinct CDR3 sequences are present, roughly 8% being singletons, with the ten largest covering approximately 0.94%. In addition, the sample was reused for a study of yellow fever vaccine responses in identical twins.

The sequencing sample was made of PBMCs. These receptors all come from a young woman in good health. The CDR3 runs from the conserved cysteine through the conserved F or W. A D gene is named only where the DNA matches it firmly. Not every row has a clone size; where given, it reads once, few, many or a size class.

j_call: TRBJ2-7; v_call: TRBV7-6; clone_size: few; d_call: -; cdr3_nt: TGTGCCAGCAGACCCCAAGACGGTACCTACGAGCAGTACTTC; cdr3_aa: CASRPQDGTYEQYF
j_call: TRBJ2-1; v_call: TRBV4-2; clone_size: few; d_call: TRBD2; cdr3_nt: TGTGCCAGCAGCCCACCCCTAGGCTCGGCGGGAGGGCCCTCTGGCGCCTACAATGAGCAGTTCTTC; cdr3_aa: CASSPPLGSAGGPSGAYNEQFF
j_call: TRBJ2-1; v_call: TRBV3-1; clone_size: -; d_call: TRBD2; cdr3_nt: TGTGCCAGCAGCCGCATGAGCGGGGGACTATCCAATGAGCAGTTCTTC; cdr3_aa: CASSRMSGGLSNEQFF
j_call: TRBJ2-3; v_call: TRBV9; clone_size: -; d_call: TRBD2; cdr3_nt: TGTGCCAGCAGCCTTACTAGCGGGGGAGTGTCGGATACGCAGTATTTT; cdr3_aa: CASSLTSGGVSDTQYF
j_call: TRBJ1-5; v_call: TRBV4-1; clone_size: many; d_call: -; cdr3_nt: TGCGCCAGCAGCCAAGATGATGTAAACAGTGGGTTTAGCCAGCCCCAGCATTTT; cdr3_aa: CASSQDDVNSGFSQPQHF
j_call: TRBJ2-7; v_call: TRBV2; clone_size: few; d_call: TRBD1; cdr3_nt: TGTGCCAGCAGAGGGGACAGATCCTACGAGCAGTACTTC; cdr3_aa: CASRGDRSYEQYF
j_call: TRBJ2-1; v_call: TRBV7-2; clone_size: -; d_call: -; cdr3_nt: TGTGCCAGCAGCTTAGGGGCAGGGTTGAATGAGCAGTTCTTC; cdr3_aa: CASSLGAGLNEQFF
j_call: TRBJ2-1; v_call: TRBV5-1; clone_size: few; d_call: TRBD2; cdr3_nt: TGCGCCAGCAGCCCGCCCGGGGGGATGGGAAATGAGCAGTTCTTC; cdr3_aa: CASSPPGGMGNEQFF
j_call: TRBJ2-1; v_call: TRBV6-6; clone_size: few; d_call: -; cdr3_nt: TGTGCCAGCATTAGTAGGGAAGGGAATGAGCAGTTCTTC; cdr3_aa: CASISREGNEQFF
j_call: TRBJ2-1; v_call: TRBV7-2; clone_size: few; d_call: TRBD2; cdr3_nt: TGTGCCAGCAGCCCCGGGACTAGCGGGAGGGGTGAGCAGTTCTTC; cdr3_aa: CASSPGTSGRGEQFF
j_call: TRBJ2-3; v_call: TRBV7-9; clone_size: -; d_call: TRBD1; cdr3_nt: TGTGCCAGCAGCCCCGGAGAGGGGGCCAGGACAGATACGCAGTATTTT; cdr3_aa: CASSPGEGARTDTQYF
j_call: TRBJ1-2; v_call: TRBV5-1; clone_size: few; d_call: -; cdr3_nt: TGCGCCAGCAGCTTGGAGGGTTTGGATGGCTACACCTTC; cdr3_aa: CASSLEGLDGYTF
j_call: TRBJ2-3; v_call: TRBV3-1; clone_size: few; d_call: -; cdr3_nt: TGTGCCAGCAGCCAAGACCTGGAGAATACGCAGTATTTT; cdr3_aa: CASSQDLENTQYF
j_call: TRBJ2-2; v_call: TRBV2; clone_size: few; d_call: TRBD1; cdr3_nt: TGTGCCAGCAGGGAACAGGGGGTGACCGGGGAGCTGTTTTTT; cdr3_aa: CASREQGVTGELFF
j_call: TRBJ2-1; v_call: TRBV11-1; clone_size: few; d_call: -; cdr3_nt: TGTGCCAGCAGCTCCCCGTATGATGAGCAGTTCTTC; cdr3_aa: CASSSPYDEQFF
j_call: TRBJ2-1; v_call: TRBV27; clone_size: few; d_call: TRBD2; cdr3_nt: TGTGCCAGCAGCCCCAGTTTGGCGGGAGTAGGGCATGAGCAGTTCTTC; cdr3_aa: CASSPSLAGVGHEQFF
j_call: TRBJ2-5; v_call: TRBV7-8; clone_size: -; d_call: -; cdr3_nt: TGTGCCAGCAGCCGATTAGTGGAGACCCAGTACTTC; cdr3_aa: CASSRLVETQYF
j_call: TRBJ2-5; v_call: TRBV12-3/TRBV12-4; clone_size: many; d_call: -; cdr3_nt: TGTGCCAGCAGTTTTACTAGGGGAGAGACCCAGTACTTC; cdr3_aa: CASSFTRGETQYF
j_call: TRBJ2-7; v_call: TRBV20-1; clone_size: many; d_call: TRBD2; cdr3_nt: TGCAGTGCTAGAGACCGGACTAGCGGGGCCGTCGAGCAGTACTTC; cdr3_aa: CSARDRTSGAVEQYF
j_call: TRBJ2-2; v_call: TRBV7-2; clone_size: few; d_call: -; cdr3_nt: TGTGCCAGCAGCCCGGGACTCCACACCGGGGAGCTGTTTTTT; cdr3_aa: CASSPGLHTGELFF
j_call: TRBJ2-1; v_call: TRBV5-1; clone_size: many; d_call: -; cdr3_nt: TGCGCCAGCAGCCGGACAGGACGGACTAGCACTGAGGCTGAGCAGTTCTTC; cdr3_aa: CASSRTGRTSTEAEQFF
j_call: TRBJ2-1; v_call: TRBV5-1; clone_size: few; d_call: -; cdr3_nt: TGCGCCAGCAGCTTGGACAGCTGGAGCTCCTACAATGAGCAGTTCTTC; cdr3_aa: CASSLDSWSSYNEQFF
j_call: TRBJ2-1; v_call: TRBV20-1; clone_size: many; d_call: TRBD2; cdr3_nt: TGCAGTGCCCCTAGCGGGGGGACTTACAATGAGCAGTTCTTC; cdr3_aa: CSAPSGGTYNEQFF
j_call: TRBJ2-7; v_call: TRBV20-1; clone_size: few; d_call: -; cdr3_nt: TGCAGTGCGCCTCAGAGGTTCCCCACCTACGAGCAGTACTTC; cdr3_aa: CSAPQRFPTYEQYF
j_call: TRBJ1-2; v_call: TRBV5-8; clone_size: -; d_call: -; cdr3_nt: TGTGCCATCGGCTTGGCAGGGCGGAATGGCTACACCTTC; cdr3_aa: CAIGLAGRNGYTF
j_call: TRBJ1-6; v_call: TRBV27; clone_size: -; d_call: TRBD1; cdr3_nt: TGTGCCAGCAGTGACAGGGGGATGGGATTGGGTTCACCCCTCCACTTT; cdr3_aa: CASSDRGMGLGSPLHF
j_call: TRBJ2-2; v_call: TRBV12-3/TRBV12-4; clone_size: many; d_call: TRBD1; cdr3_nt: TGTGCCAGCGTTTCTACAGGGGGCGGTACCGGGGAGCTGTTTTTT; cdr3_aa: CASVSTGGGTGELFF
j_call: TRBJ2-7; v_call: TRBV18; clone_size: -; d_call: -; cdr3_nt: TGTGCCAGCTCACCATTCCCCCAGTACTACGAGCAGTACTTC; cdr3_aa: CASSPFPQYYEQYF
j_call: TRBJ2-1; v_call: TRBV20-1; clone_size: -; d_call: -; cdr3_nt: TGCAGTATCCAATTCCTAGGGAATGAGCAGTTCTTC; cdr3_aa: CSIQFLGNEQFF
j_call: TRBJ2-3; v_call: TRBV27; clone_size: many; d_call: -; cdr3_nt: TGTGCCAGCAGTTCGACCGGGACCCTATTTGCGGGCAGGGCAGATACGCAGTATTTT; cdr3_aa: CASSSTGTLFAGRADTQYF
j_call: TRBJ2-6; v_call: TRBV5-1; clone_size: few; d_call: TRBD2; cdr3_nt: TGCGCCAGCAGTCTGTTTCGGGGGGGTCTCATGTCTGGGGCCAACGTCCTGACTTTC; cdr3_aa: CASSLFRGGLMSGANVLTF
j_call: TRBJ2-3; v_call: TRBV28; clone_size: -; d_call: -; cdr3_nt: TGTGCCAGCACCTCGGGGCAGGGGCGTGCAGATACGCAGTATTTT; cdr3_aa: CASTSGQGRADTQYF
j_call: TRBJ2-2; v_call: TRBV5-1; clone_size: many; d_call: TRBD2; cdr3_nt: TGCGCCAGCAGCTCCACCGATGGGGCTAGCGGGGCGAACACCGGGGAGCTGTTTTTT; cdr3_aa: CASSSTDGASGANTGELFF
j_call: TRBJ2-1; v_call: TRBV7-9; clone_size: many; d_call: -; cdr3_nt: TGTGCCAGCAGCCCCACAGGGAACAATGAGCAGTTCTTC; cdr3_aa: CASSPTGNNEQFF
j_call: TRBJ1-5; v_call: TRBV5-1; clone_size: few; d_call: -; cdr3_nt: TGCGCCAGCAGCTTGGGGGACAAGAGTAGCAATCAGCCCCAGCATTTT; cdr3_aa: CASSLGDKSSNQPQHF
j_call: TRBJ2-7; v_call: TRBV20-1; clone_size: few; d_call: -; cdr3_nt: TGCAGTGCTAGAACCAGTGCCTACGAGCAGTACTTC; cdr3_aa: CSARTSAYEQYF
j_call: TRBJ2-3; v_call: TRBV20-1; clone_size: -; d_call: TRBD2; cdr3_nt: TGCAGTGCTTCGTCCGGGACTAGCGAGACAGATACGCAGTATTTT; cdr3_aa: CSASSGTSETDTQYF
j_call: TRBJ1-1; v_call: TRBV7-2; clone_size: -; d_call: TRBD1; cdr3_nt: TGTGCCAGCAGCTTAGTAACAGGGGAGAACACTGAAGCTTTCTTT; cdr3_aa: CASSLVTGENTEAFF
j_call: TRBJ2-5; v_call: TRBV29-1; clone_size: few; d_call: -; cdr3_nt: TGCAGCGTTGAGTCGCAGACAGAGACCCAGTACTTC; cdr3_aa: CSVESQTETQYF
j_call: TRBJ2-3; v_call: TRBV21-1; clone_size: few; d_call: -; cdr3_nt: TGTGCCAGCAGCAAAATTTACAGCGGGAGGGCCAGAGATACGCAGTATTTT; cdr3_aa: CASSKIYSGRARDTQYF
j_call: TRBJ2-1; v_call: TRBV7-7; clone_size: few; d_call: TRBD2; cdr3_nt: TGTGCTAGCAGTCATACAACTAGCGGGACCGAGCAGTTCTTC; cdr3_aa: CASSHTTSGTEQFF
j_call: TRBJ2-1; v_call: TRBV27; clone_size: few; d_call: -; cdr3_nt: TGTGCCAGCAGACCCCCGGCTGCCAGCTCCTACAATGAGCAGTTCTTC; cdr3_aa: CASRPPAASSYNEQFF
j_call: TRBJ2-3; v_call: TRBV5-5; clone_size: many; d_call: TRBD2; cdr3_nt: TGTGCCAGCGGCAATAGCGGGGGAAAAACAGATACGCAGTATTTT; cdr3_aa: CASGNSGGKTDTQYF
j_call: TRBJ1-3; v_call: TRBV12-3/TRBV12-4; clone_size: -; d_call: TRBD1; cdr3_nt: TGTGCCAGCAGACCCGACAGGGCGAGGCGAAACACCATATATTTT; cdr3_aa: CASRPDRARRNTIYF